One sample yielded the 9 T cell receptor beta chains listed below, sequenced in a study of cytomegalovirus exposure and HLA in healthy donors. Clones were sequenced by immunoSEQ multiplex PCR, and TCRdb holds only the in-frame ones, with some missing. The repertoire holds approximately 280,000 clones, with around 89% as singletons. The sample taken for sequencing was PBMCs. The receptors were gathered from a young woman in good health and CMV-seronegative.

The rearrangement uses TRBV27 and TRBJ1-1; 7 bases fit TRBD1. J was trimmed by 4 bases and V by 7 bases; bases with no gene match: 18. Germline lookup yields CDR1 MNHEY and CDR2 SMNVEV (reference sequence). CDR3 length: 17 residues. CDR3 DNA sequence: TGTGCCAGCACCACCGGTGGGCCAGACAGGGTCGGCACTGAAGCTTTCTTT. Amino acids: CASTTGGPDRVGTEAFF.

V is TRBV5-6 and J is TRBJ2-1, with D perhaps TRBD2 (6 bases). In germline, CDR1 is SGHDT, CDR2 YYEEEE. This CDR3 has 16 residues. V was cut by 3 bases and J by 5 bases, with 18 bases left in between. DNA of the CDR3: TGTGCCAGCAGCTGGGAGTGGAGCTGGGGGGACAATGAGCAGTTCTTC. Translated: CASSWEWSWGDNEQFF.

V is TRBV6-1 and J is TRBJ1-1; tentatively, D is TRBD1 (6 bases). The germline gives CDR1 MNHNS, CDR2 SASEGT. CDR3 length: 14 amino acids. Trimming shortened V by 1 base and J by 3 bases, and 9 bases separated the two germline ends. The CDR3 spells CASSEVQGDTEAFF. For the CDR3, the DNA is TGTGCCAGCAGTGAAGTACAGGGAGACACTGAAGCTTTCTTT.

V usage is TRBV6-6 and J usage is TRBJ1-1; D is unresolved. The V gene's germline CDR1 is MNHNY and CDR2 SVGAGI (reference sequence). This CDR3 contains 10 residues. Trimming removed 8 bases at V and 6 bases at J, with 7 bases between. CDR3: CASGVAEAFF. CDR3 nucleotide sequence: TGTGCCAGCGGAGTGGCTGAAGCTTTCTTT.

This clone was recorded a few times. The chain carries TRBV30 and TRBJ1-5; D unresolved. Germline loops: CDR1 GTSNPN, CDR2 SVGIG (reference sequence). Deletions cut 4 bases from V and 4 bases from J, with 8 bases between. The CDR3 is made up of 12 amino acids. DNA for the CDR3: TGTGCCTGGAATCGGGATAATCAGCCCCAGCATTTT. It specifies CAWNRDNQPQHF. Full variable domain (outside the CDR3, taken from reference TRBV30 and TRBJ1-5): SQTIHQWPATLVQPVGSPLSLECTVEGTSNPNLYWYRQAAGRGLQLLFYSVGIGQISSEVPQNLSASRPQDRQFILSSKKLLLSDSGFYLCAWNRDNQPQHFGDGTRLSIL.

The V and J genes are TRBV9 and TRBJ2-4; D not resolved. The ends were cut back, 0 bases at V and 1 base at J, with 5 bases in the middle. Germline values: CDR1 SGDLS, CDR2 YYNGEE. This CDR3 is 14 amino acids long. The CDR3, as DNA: TGTGCCAGCAGCGTAGGTAGCGCCAAAAACATTCAGTACTTC. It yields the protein CASSVGSAKNIQYF.

CDR3 coding DNA: TGTGCCAGCAGGGGGACAGGGAAGAACACTGAAGCTTTCTTT. The encoded protein is CASRGTGKNTEAFF. The chain uses TRBV6-5 and TRBJ1-1; 9 bases match TRBD1. CDR3 length equals 14 residues. The germline CDR1 and CDR2 sequences are MNHEY and SVGAGI. The ends lost 6 bases at V and 1 base at J; junction bases unmatched: 3.

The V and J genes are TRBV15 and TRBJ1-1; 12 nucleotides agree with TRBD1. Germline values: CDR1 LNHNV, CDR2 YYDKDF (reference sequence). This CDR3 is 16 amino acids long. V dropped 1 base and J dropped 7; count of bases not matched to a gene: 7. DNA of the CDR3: TGTGCCACCAGCAGAGTGACCGGGACAGGGGGCGGTGAAGCTTTCTTT. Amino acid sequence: CATSRVTGTGGGEAFF.

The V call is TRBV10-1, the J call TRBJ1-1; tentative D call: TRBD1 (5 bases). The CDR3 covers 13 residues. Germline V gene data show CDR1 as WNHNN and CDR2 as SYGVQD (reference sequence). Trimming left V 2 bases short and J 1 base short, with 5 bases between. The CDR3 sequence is CASSEGANTEAFF. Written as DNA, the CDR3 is TGCGCCAGCAGTGAGGGGGCGAACACTGAAGCTTTCTTT.